This note documents a single T cell receptor beta chain sequence. The antigen remains unidentified. The source of the sample is a study of CD8 T cells in Susac syndrome. Across the whole study: Patients with Susac syndrome had blood drawn and were at that point therapy-naive, on corticosteroids, or on intravenous immunoglobulin alone.

With random hexamers, reverse transcription was performed on about 0.5 to 1 ug of RNA. Amplification of TCR beta CDR3 across 54 Vbeta and 13 Jbeta was performed with immunoSEQ multiplex PCR. Each CDR3 protein gets one entry after TCRdb re-called the immunoSEQ multiplex PCR reads with MiXCR. The sample carries about 83,000 distinct CDR3 sequences, 95% to 96% recorded once. TCR beta sequencing covered blood CD8+ and CD4+ T cells. CDR1 is SGHNT, CDR2 YYREEE, per germline (reference sequence). The length of the CDR3 is 14 residues. V was clipped by 0 bases and J by 3 bases, with 9 bases between them. Overall study findings and caveats: Susac-specific public clones in total CD8+ repertoires numbered some 16; in CD8+ TEMRA repertoires, they numbered roughly 5.

The sequence was obtained from a human donor with Susac syndrome. Sequences were obtained from CD8+ T cells from PBMCs. The chain has TRBV5-4 and TRBJ1-2; D possibly corresponds to TRBD1 (5 bases). The CDR3 here is CASSLGGDHYGYTF. CDR3 nucleotide sequence: TGTGCCAGCAGCTTGGGTGGGGACCACTATGGCTACACCTTC.